Here is one T cell receptor (beta chain) with its context. There are 14 residues in the CDR3. Germline V gene data show CDR1 as LNHDA and CDR2 as SQIVND (reference sequence). V lost 4 bases and J 6 bases, leaving 15 bases between the germline ends. The entry originates in a study of control samples from healthy donors and cancer patients. The protocol was immunoSEQ multiplex PCR, while the TCRdb copy is restricted to in-frame clones and leaves out a portion. The table lists about 92,000 clones, approximately 78% of them singletons. The source of this sequence is a woman aged 60 to 75 in good health. Sequencing input: blood. The V call is TRBV19, the J call TRBJ1-1; D ambiguous. CDR3 in DNA: TGTGCCAGTAGTAGGGGTGTCAGCATATCTGAAGCTTTCTTT. It codes for CASSRGVSISEAFF.